This T cell receptor beta chain was observed in a study of T cells in localized non-small cell lung cancer. Study findings and constraints: Appearance in adjacent lung was seen for a median around 60 of the top 100 tumor clones. Measurement of T cell clonality placed uninvolved adjacent lung highest, above the level in tumor. Analysis by sequencing included only one tumor region, so heterogeneity remains possible. Greater blood T cell density accompanied longer overall survival.

CDR1 is ENHRY and CDR2 is SYGVKD in the germline V gene. J gave up 4 bases and V 0 bases, and 21 bases lay outside the gene matches. There are 24 residues in the CDR3. About this clone itself: Its antigen is undetermined.

The protocol was immunoSEQ multiplex PCR, while the TCRdb copy is restricted to in-frame clones and leaves out a portion. The sample consists of approximately 6,000 clones, around 84% of them appearing once. Source: peripheral blood mononuclear cells, taken before any cancer treatment. The sequence was collected from a female donor at least 60 years old with stage II lung adenocarcinoma. This sequence joins TRBV10-3 and TRBJ2-1; 16 nucleotides align to TRBD2. CDR3 in DNA: TGTGCCATCAGTGAGTCGAGGACCGACATAGGGACTAGCGGGAGGGCCTTAGGGTACAATGAGCAGTTCTTC. Protein sequence: CAISESRTDIGTSGRALGYNEQFF.